Listed below are T cell receptor beta chains from one sample, sequenced in a study of identical twins. TCRdb redid the calling of the 5' RACE reads with MiXCR, one entry per CDR3 protein. Of about 700,000 distinct CDR3 sequences listed, 8.5% to 9% are singletons. These records were also assigned to another study, of yellow fever vaccine responses in identical twins.

Sequences were obtained from PBMCs. The source is a woman younger than 30 in good health. The CDR3 runs from the conserved cysteine through the conserved F or W. A D gene is named only where the DNA matches it firmly. Expanded clones get a size class; other rows say once, few or many, or leave the size out.

j_gene	v_gene	d_gene	abundance	CDR3aa	CDR3nt
TRBJ2-7	TRBV3-1	TRBD1	NA	CASSPYGTGWYEQYF	TGTGCCAGCAGCCCCTACGGGACAGGGTGGTACGAGCAGTACTTC
TRBJ2-7	TRBV20-1	NA	many	CSAPIQGGSYEQYF	TGCAGTGCGCCAATCCAGGGTGGCTCCTACGAGCAGTACTTC
TRBJ2-3	TRBV4-3	TRBD2	few	CASSQDWRRGSPDTQYF	TGCGCCAGCAGCCAAGATTGGAGGCGGGGGTCCCCAGATACGCAGTATTTT
TRBJ1-2	TRBV7-6	TRBD1	NA	CASSLEPGQTLYGYTF	TGTGCCAGCAGCTTAGAACCGGGACAGACCCTCTATGGCTACACCTTC
TRBJ2-7	TRBV28	TRBD1	many	CASRQKTGRVRQYF	TGTGCCAGCAGGCAAAAGACAGGGAGAGTACGGCAGTACTTC
TRBJ1-4	TRBV3-1	TRBD1	NA	CASSLRQGTTSTNEKLFF	TGTGCCAGCAGCCTCCGACAGGGGACGACGTCAACTAATGAAAAACTGTTTTTT
TRBJ2-7	TRBV6-5	TRBD2	few	CASSYSGGSAYEQYF	TGTGCCAGCAGTTACTCGGGCGGGAGTGCCTACGAGCAGTACTTC
TRBJ2-7	TRBV5-6	TRBD1	few	CASSLYWTGMDEQYF	TGTGCCAGCAGCCTATATTGGACAGGGATGGACGAGCAGTACTTC
TRBJ2-3	TRBV19	NA	NA	CASSRSVALTDTQYF	TGTGCCAGTAGTAGGAGTGTCGCCCTCACAGATACGCAGTATTTT
TRBJ1-2	TRBV5-1	NA	many	CASSVGGDYGYTF	TGTGCCAGCAGCGTAGGCGGGGACTATGGCTACACCTTC
TRBJ2-7	TRBV7-2	TRBD2	NA	CASRFSGSTYEQYF	TGTGCCAGCAGATTTAGCGGGAGTACCTACGAGCAGTACTTC
TRBJ2-3	TRBV15	NA	many	CATSGWLAVGVADTQYF	TGTGCCACCAGCGGATGGTTAGCGGTAGGAGTTGCAGATACGCAGTATTTT
TRBJ2-1	TRBV5-8	NA	few	CASSFRWGSSYNEQFF	TGTGCCAGCAGCTTTCGATGGGGGAGCTCCTACAATGAGCAGTTCTTC
TRBJ2-3	TRBV5-4	TRBD2	NA	CASSLKGLAGGQFTDTQYF	TGTGCCAGCAGCTTGAAAGGACTAGCGGGGGGACAATTCACAGATACGCAGTATTTT
TRBJ2-3	TRBV7-9	NA	many	CASSLNAMRQYF	TGTGCCAGCAGCTTAAACGCCATGAGGCAGTATTTT
TRBJ2-1	TRBV7-2	TRBD2	few	CASSLAPSGRYNEQFF	TGTGCCAGCAGCTTAGCGCCTAGCGGGAGGTACAATGAGCAGTTCTTC
TRBJ1-4	TRBV4-3	NA	few	CASSQMGSTNEKLFF	TGCGCCAGCAGCCAAATGGGGTCAACTAATGAAAAACTGTTTTTT
TRBJ2-1	TRBV7-2	NA	many	CASSQGGAGTYNEQFF	TGTGCCAGCAGCCAAGGGGGAGCGGGAACCTACAATGAGCAGTTCTTC
TRBJ2-7	TRBV20-1	TRBD2	NA	CSASPQSGGYEQYF	TGCAGTGCTTCCCCCCAGTCGGGGGGATACGAGCAGTACTTC
TRBJ2-1	TRBV6-5	TRBD2	many	CASSYIAGGGNEQFF	TGTGCCAGCAGTTACATAGCGGGAGGGGGCAATGAGCAGTTCTTC
TRBJ2-2	TRBV5-1	NA	many	CASSLAGVRTGELFF	TGCGCCAGCAGCTTGGCAGGGGTCCGCACCGGGGAGCTGTTTTTT
TRBJ2-7	TRBV29-1	NA	few	CSVEGSGDEQYF	TGCAGCGTTGAAGGGTCCGGGGACGAGCAGTACTTC
TRBJ2-3	TRBV6-5	NA	NA	CASSYSVTTTDTQYF	TGTGCCAGCAGTTACTCGGTGACAACCACAGATACGCAGTATTTT
TRBJ2-3	TRBV27	TRBD2	many	CASRRTSGSADTQYF	TGTGCCAGCAGAAGGACTAGCGGGAGCGCAGATACGCAGTATTTT
TRBJ2-1	TRBV6-5	NA	many	CASSYNGQPNEQFF	TGTGCCAGCAGTTACAACGGACAGCCCAATGAGCAGTTCTTC
TRBJ2-1	TRBV5-4	NA	few	CASSGAGGSSYNEQFF	TGTGCCAGCAGCGGGGCCGGTGGGAGCTCCTACAATGAGCAGTTCTTC
TRBJ2-1	TRBV7-3	TRBD2	NA	CASSSQAGGPYNEQFF	TGTGCCAGCAGCTCCCAAGCGGGGGGGCCCTACAATGAGCAGTTCTTC
TRBJ2-7	TRBV21-1	NA	NA	CASSYSGRVRIYEQYF	TGTGCCAGCAGCTATTCAGGGAGGGTAAGGATATACGAGCAGTACTTC
TRBJ1-4	TRBV28	NA	few	CASSSPPGEKLFF	TGTGCCAGCAGTTCCCCTCCCGGGGAAAAACTGTTTTTT
TRBJ1-2	TRBV27	TRBD1	many	CASSGTGAYGYTF	TGTGCCAGCAGCGGGACAGGGGCCTATGGCTACACCTTC
TRBJ2-7	TRBV7-9	NA	many	CASRPDSNYEQYF	TGTGCCAGCAGACCGGACAGTAACTACGAGCAGTACTTC
TRBJ1-4	TRBV28	NA	NA	CASVSATNEKLFF	TGTGCCAGCGTGTCAGCTACTAATGAAAAACTGTTTTTT
TRBJ2-1	TRBV12-3/TRBV12-4	TRBD1	few	CASSLGGTGGFEQFF	TGTGCCAGCAGTTTAGGCGGGACAGGGGGATTTGAGCAGTTCTTC
TRBJ2-7	TRBV6-5	TRBD1	NA	CASSYRDRVTYEQYF	TGTGCCAGCAGTTACCGGGACAGAGTAACCTACGAGCAGTACTTC
TRBJ2-2	TRBV11-2	NA	NA	CASSNGSNTGELFF	TGTGCCAGCAGCAACGGTTCGAACACCGGGGAGCTGTTTTTT
TRBJ2-7	TRBV11-2	NA	few	CASSLASVKEWNRDEQYF	TGTGCCAGCAGCCTCGCCTCAGTGAAGGAATGGAATAGGGACGAGCAGTACTTC
TRBJ2-3	TRBV7-6	TRBD2	many	CASSLRLGLAGGKQYF	TGTGCCAGCAGCCTCCGCCTAGGACTAGCGGGAGGGAAGCAGTATTTT
TRBJ2-5	TRBV10-3	NA	NA	CAISEQGRGWETQYF	TGTGCCATCAGTGAGCAGGGGAGGGGCTGGGAGACCCAGTACTTC
TRBJ2-7	TRBV7-9	TRBD2	few	CASSFGLVYEQYF	TGTGCCAGCAGCTTCGGACTAGTCTACGAGCAGTACTTC
TRBJ2-5	TRBV6-2/TRBV6-3	NA	few	CASTRSKGPRGETQYF	TGTGCCAGCACCAGATCAAAGGGTCCCAGGGGAGAGACCCAGTACTTC
TRBJ2-1	TRBV3-1	NA	NA	CASSHPPPYLEQFF	TGTGCCAGCAGCCATCCTCCGCCGTACCTTGAGCAGTTCTTC
TRBJ2-2	TRBV7-7	TRBD1	NA	CASSFATGQGVTGELFF	TGTGCTAGCAGCTTTGCAACGGGACAGGGGGTGACCGGGGAGCTGTTTTTT
TRBJ1-5	TRBV10-3	NA	many	CAIRGDEDFSNQPQHF	TGTGCCATCAGAGGGGACGAAGATTTTAGCAATCAGCCCCAGCATTTT
TRBJ2-7	TRBV9	TRBD1	NA	CASSPGAGTGYIEQYF	TGTGCCAGCAGCCCCGGGGCCGGGACAGGGTACATCGAGCAGTACTTC
TRBJ1-4	TRBV20-1	TRBD1	NA	CSALNRGFGEKLFF	TGCAGTGCATTAAACAGGGGGTTCGGTGAAAAACTGTTTTTT